Presented here are 32 T cell receptor beta chains from one specimen sequenced in a study of T cells in Graves' hyperthyroidism and ophthalmopathy. From RNA transcripts, TCR beta CDR3 regions were amplified. During a first-round RT-PCR of the TCR CDR3, the HTBI primer set was used. In TCRdb, the multiplex PCR reads were re-called with MiXCR into one record per CDR3 protein. Of some 570,000 distinct CDR3 sequences listed, more than 13% are singletons. The sample taken for sequencing was blood. Every receptor here comes from a woman aged 18-35 years with Graves' ophthalmopathy.

This clonotype showed up many times. J is TRBJ1-6 and V is TRBV2; D is unresolved. The CDR3 covers 13 residues. Germline values: CDR1 SNHLY, CDR2 FYNNEI. Trimming cost V 3 bases and J 10 bases, with 10 bases left between them. CDR3 protein: CASSDRFGSPLHF. The CDR3 DNA reads as TGTGCCAGCAGTGACAGGTTTGGGTCACCCCTCCACTTT.

This clonotype was seen many times. The gene calls are TRBV29-1 and TRBJ1-2; the D is unclear. Germline lookup yields CDR1 SQVTM and CDR2 ANQGSEA. V was cut by 5 bases and J by 2 bases, with 9 bases left in between. This CDR3 has 12 residues. CDR3 sequence reads: CSVRATNYGYTF. Written as DNA, the CDR3 is TGCAGCGTTAGGGCAACGAACTATGGCTACACCTTC. Full variable domain (missing parts from reference TRBV29-1 and TRBJ1-2): SAVISQKPSRDICQRGTSLTIQCQVDSQVTMMFWYRQQPGQSLTLIATANQGSEATYESGFVIDKFPISRPNLTFSTLTVSNMSPEDSSIYLCSVRATNYGYTFGSGTRLTVV.

This clonotype was observed at least ten times. The chain recombines TRBV6-1 with TRBJ2-1; D is possibly TRBD1 or TRBD2 (6 bases each). V was shortened by 7 bases and J by 6 bases, with 19 bases between the two germline ends. This CDR3 has 15 amino acids. CDR1 and CDR2 from the germline V gene are MNHNS and SASEGT. CDR3 DNA: TGTGCCAGCACCTATAGGGGGGAGTCTTTCAATGAGCAGTTCTTC. This codes for CASTYRGESFNEQFF.

This clonotype was seen at least ten times. DNA of the CDR3: TGCGCCAGCAGCCCCGCCGGGACAGACTATGGCTACACCTTC. It encodes CASSPAGTDYGYTF. The chain carries TRBV5-1 and TRBJ1-2, with 7 bases identical to TRBD1. The V gene end was trimmed by 4 bases and the J gene end by 3 bases; junction bases not matched to a gene: 6. The CDR3 has 14 residues. CDR1 and CDR2 (germline): SGHRS, YFSETQ.

The sample holds many counts of this clonotype. The genes are TRBV20-1 and TRBJ2-2; 11 positions match TRBD2. The V gene's germline CDR1 is DFQATT and CDR2 SNEGSKA (reference sequence). This CDR3 region has 17 residues. The V gene end was trimmed by 3 bases and the J gene end by 3 bases; junction bases not matched to a gene: 9. This CDR3 is CSARKELAGEYTGELFF. The DNA for the CDR3 is TGCAGTGCTAGGAAAGAACTAGCGGGAGAGTACACCGGGGAGCTGTTTTTT.

This clonotype was counted at least ten times. The chain employs TRBV27 and TRBJ1-6; 9 positions agree with TRBD1. The CDR3 length is 14 residues. In germline, CDR1 is MNHEY, CDR2 SMNVEV (reference sequence). V lost 6 bases, J lost 10 bases, and 7 bases stayed unmatched. CDR3 coding DNA: TGTGCCAGCAGCCCTGGGACAGGGAAGTCACCCCTCCACTTT. Amino acid sequence: CASSPGTGKSPLHF.

In its sample, this clonotype was seen once. V and J are TRBV6-2 or TRBV6-3 and TRBJ1-4; 7 nucleotides line up with TRBD1. The CDR3 is 19 amino acids. Per germline, CDR1 MNHEY and CDR2 SVGEGT. Trimming removed 5 bases from V and 0 bases from J; junction bases left unmatched: 15. The CDR3 coding sequence is TGTGCCAGCAGTCCTTACGGGACAGTTCTCCTTGCAACTAATGAAAAACTGTTTTTT. It translates to CASSPYGTVLLATNEKLFF.

This clonotype appeared a few times. The chain couples TRBV6-2 or TRBV6-3 to TRBJ2-7, with D possibly being TRBD1 or TRBD2 (5 bases each). Trimming pared 5 bases from V and 8 bases from J, leaving 22 bases between. The CDR3 loop spans 15 amino acids. Germline CDR1 MNHEY, CDR2 SVGEGT. The CDR3 protein is CASSIIRGPEGQQYF. As DNA, the CDR3 is TGTGCCAGCAGTATCATAAGGGGCCCCGAGGGCCAGCAGTACTTC.

The J gene is TRBJ2-5, the V gene TRBV15; D might be TRBD2 (6 bases). This CDR3 is 12 amino acids long. Trimming removed 5 bases at V and 5 bases at J, with 9 bases between. From germline, CDR1 is LNHNV and CDR2 YYDKDF (reference sequence). The chain's CDR3 is CATSLGGETQYF. CDR3 bases: TGTGCCACCAGCCTAGGAGGGGAGACCCAGTACTTC.

The rearrangement links TRBV27 to TRBJ1-2; D might be TRBD1 (5 bases). Germline CDR1 and CDR2: MNHEY and SMNVEV (reference sequence). V was shortened by 3 bases and J by 4 bases, with 9 bases between the two germline ends. The CDR3 extends over 13 amino acids. CDR3 amino acids: CASSFGGLYGYTF. In nucleotides, the CDR3 is TGTGCCAGCAGTTTTGGGGGACTCTATGGCTACACCTTC.

This sequence joins TRBV27 and TRBJ1-2, with 7 bases fitting TRBD1. The CDR3 length is 15 residues. Per the germline V gene, CDR1 is MNHEY and CDR2 is SMNVEV (reference sequence). Trimming at V came to 5 bases and at J to 3 bases, leaving 9 bases not matched to a gene. CDR3 sequence reads: CASSRRQGSDYGYTF. The CDR3 DNA is TGTGCCAGCAGTCGTAGACAGGGTTCCGACTATGGCTACACCTTC.

This clonotype was recorded at least ten times. The chain is built from TRBV2 and TRBJ1-1; no clear D gene. In germline, CDR1 is SNHLY, CDR2 FYNNEI. CDR3 size: 13 residues. Trimming cost V 0 bases and J 2 bases, with 4 bases left between them. CDR3 bases: TGTGCCAGCAGTGAAGCCCCCAACACTGAAGCTTTCTTT. Its translation is CASSEAPNTEAFF.

The chain combines TRBV4-3 with TRBJ1-6, with D uncertain. The V end lost 4 bases, the J end lost 9 bases, and 22 bases lay between the germline ends. Germline V gives CDR1 LGHNA, CDR2 YSLEER. The CDR3 is 17 residues long. DNA for the CDR3: TGCGCCAGCAGCCCCTCGGGGTTGAGGGATAAGGGTTCACCCCTCCACTTT. As protein: CASSPSGLRDKGSPLHF.

This clonotype was seen repeatedly, ten times or more. The chain employs TRBV11-3 and TRBJ2-2, with TRBD1 matching over 9 bases. The germline CDR1 and CDR2 sequences are SGHNT and YENEEA. The CDR3 covers 17 residues. Trimming took 7 bases from V and 5 from J; bases not matched to a gene: 14. CDR3 in amino acids: CASTLDYGTGRTGELFF. DNA of the CDR3: TGTGCCAGCACCCTAGATTACGGGACAGGGAGGACCGGGGAGCTGTTTTTT.

This clonotype was recorded at least ten times. V and J are TRBV28 and TRBJ2-1; TRBD1 agrees at 10 bases. After removal of 4 bases from V and 7 bases from J, the junction contained 7 bases not matched to a gene. Germline CDR1 MDHEN, CDR2 SYDVKM. The CDR3 has 15 residues. The CDR3 loop is CASSSPPGQGNEQFF. The CDR3 nucleotides read TGTGCCAGCAGTTCTCCACCGGGACAGGGGAATGAGCAGTTCTTC.

This clonotype was counted between two and nine times. Relative to the germline gene, one junction end is altered; a read error may explain this. V is TRBV11-2 and J is TRBJ2-5; TRBD1 or TRBD2 may be the D gene (5 bases each). CDR1 and CDR2 (germline): SGHAT, FQNNGV. The CDR3 covers 19 residues. The CDR3 loop is CASRLGEIFYETEGETQYF. CDR3 nucleotide sequence: TGTGCCAGCAGATTAGGGGAGATTTTTTACGAGACCGAAGGGGAGACCCAGTACTTC.

In its sample, this clonotype was seen many times. The chain uses TRBV29-1 and TRBJ1-2, with D tentatively TRBD1 (5 bases). V shed 2 bases and J shed 4 bases, with 20 bases lying between them. CDR3 size: 16 residues. Germline assignment: CDR1 SQVTM and CDR2 ANQGSEA. The CDR3, as DNA: TGCAGCGTTGAATCCGGGACTCCTGACTGGGGCTATGGCTACACCTTC. Protein sequence: CSVESGTPDWGYGYTF.

This clonotype was detected ten times or more. The V and J genes are TRBV12-3 or TRBV12-4 and TRBJ2-3, with D hard to call. V lost 6 bases and J 1 base, leaving 14 bases between the germline ends. The CDR3 is made up of 15 amino acids. The CDR3 loop reads CASSPSGQGTDTQYF. CDR3 in DNA: TGTGCCAGCAGCCCGTCGGGCCAGGGCACAGATACGCAGTATTTT.

The J gene is TRBJ2-1, the V gene TRBV10-2; D is unresolved. Trimming stripped 4 bases from V and 7 bases from J, with 11 bases between. The germline CDR1 and CDR2 sequences are WSHSY and SAAADI. The CDR3 runs 13 residues. The CDR3 sequence: CASSVTGPNEQFF. The CDR3 coding sequence is TGCGCCAGCAGTGTAACGGGTCCGAATGAGCAGTTCTTC.

In its sample, this clonotype was seen many times. The CDR3 loop reads CSARDPTSGRADGETQYF. CDR3 in DNA: TGCAGTGCTAGAGATCCGACTAGCGGGAGGGCTGATGGAGAGACCCAGTACTTC. The chain carries TRBV20-1 and TRBJ2-5; 14 bases are a match to TRBD2. Germline V lookup: CDR1 DFQATT, CDR2 SNEGSKA (reference sequence). The CDR3 is 18 residues long. V trimming: 0 bases; J trimming: 4 bases; junction bases outside the gene matches: 10.

The sample holds one count of this clonotype. The rearrangement joins TRBV12-5 to TRBJ1-1, with unresolved D. The germline V and J ends were trimmed by 0 bases and 7 bases, with 6 bases remaining between them. This CDR3 has 12 amino acids. Germline V gene sequence: CDR1 LGHNT, CDR2 FRNRAP. Here the CDR3 DNA reads TGTGCTAGTGGTTTGGTCCCCCTTGAAGCTTTCTTT. Translated: CASGLVPLEAFF.

The CDR3 nucleotides read TGTGCCACCAGTGACCGGGGACTCCTAGAGACCCAGTACTTC. Protein: CATSDRGLLETQYF. J is TRBJ2-5 and V is TRBV24-1, with D possibly matching TRBD2 (6 bases). Germline CDR1 and CDR2: KGHDR and SFDVKD. The CDR3 is made up of 14 amino acids. V was cut by 4 bases and J by 4 bases, with 12 bases left in between.

This clonotype was detected a few times. This rearrangement joins TRBV20-1 to TRBJ2-3, with TRBD2 as a possible D gene (6 bases). Trimming took 6 bases from V and 0 from J, leaving 19 bases between them. The CDR3 loop spans 16 amino acids. CDR1 is DFQATT and CDR2 is SNEGSKA in the germline V gene (reference sequence). CDR3 residues: CSAVGLQAVSTDTQYF. The CDR3 bases are TGCAGTGCCGTGGGACTCCAAGCCGTGAGCACAGATACGCAGTATTTT.

This clonotype was found many times. The rearrangement links TRBV30 to TRBJ1-5; TRBD1 agrees at 8 bases. The V gene's germline CDR1 is GTSNPN and CDR2 SVGIG (reference sequence). V lost 5 bases to trimming and J lost 6 bases; unmatched junction nucleotides: 9. CDR3 length: 14 amino acids. The CDR3 loop is CAWSTGVKGQPQHF. The CDR3 coding sequence is TGTGCCTGGTCGACAGGGGTGAAGGGTCAGCCCCAGCATTTT.

This clonotype was counted at least ten times. The chain uses TRBV12-3 or TRBV12-4 and TRBJ1-2; weak D call: TRBD1 (6 bases). The V end lost 7 bases, the J end lost 3 bases, and 21 bases lay between the germline ends. The CDR3 has 16 amino acids. The CDR3 protein is CASTYHGGQTHYGYTF. DNA for the CDR3: TGTGCCAGCACATACCATGGAGGACAGACCCACTATGGCTACACCTTC.

The table lists this clonotype with many counts. The V and J genes are TRBV5-8 and TRBJ1-2, with a tentative D call TRBD1 (6 bases). The V and J ends lost 0 bases and 4 bases respectively, with 10 bases between them. The length of the CDR3 is 14 residues. Germline CDR1 and CDR2: SGHTS and YDEGEE. The CDR3 here is CASSLGGATYGYTF. The CDR3 DNA is TGTGCCAGCAGCTTGGGGGGGGCTACCTATGGCTACACCTTC.

The chain employs TRBV6-2 or TRBV6-3 and TRBJ2-1, with 16 bases that match TRBD2. This CDR3 spans 22 amino acids. Germline CDR1 is MNHEY and CDR2 is SVGEGT. V was clipped by 0 bases and J by 3 bases; unmatched bases: 14. Here the CDR3 DNA reads TGTGCCAGCAGTTACTCCGGGACTAGCGGGAGGGCCCAAGGCTGGGTCTACAATGAGCAGTTCTTC. It codes for CASSYSGTSGRAQGWVYNEQFF.

The chain links TRBV20-1 to TRBJ2-1; 7 bases are a match to TRBD2. The ends lost 4 bases at V and 4 bases at J; junction bases unmatched: 7. The CDR3 consists of 14 residues. The germline V gene has CDR1 DFQATT and CDR2 SNEGSKA (reference sequence). CDR3 nucleotide sequence: TGCAGTGCTATACGGGAGGCGGGTTACAATGAGCAGTTCTTC. It translates to CSAIREAGYNEQFF.

This clonotype showed up many times. The V gene is TRBV2, the J gene TRBJ1-1, with D perhaps TRBD1 (5 bases). The CDR3 length is 14 residues. V was trimmed by 1 base and J by 3 bases, leaving 9 bases between them. In germline, CDR1 is SNHLY, CDR2 FYNNEI. DNA of the CDR3: TGTGCCAGCAGTGAAGATGGCAGGGACACTGAAGCTTTCTTT. It codes for CASSEDGRDTEAFF.

This clonotype occurred many times. This sequence joins TRBV3-1 and TRBJ2-1; TRBD1 or TRBD2 may be the D gene (5 bases each). V was shortened by 6 bases and J by 12 bases, with 21 bases between the two germline ends. The CDR3 spans 14 residues. Germline CDR1 reads LGHDT; CDR2 reads YNNKEL (reference sequence). The CDR3 here is CASSGGRGSVGQFF. The CDR3 DNA follows: TGTGCCAGCAGTGGGGGAAGGGGTAGCGTCGGGCAGTTCTTC.

This clonotype occurred many times. This rearrangement joins TRBV7-2 to TRBJ2-7, with a weak D call TRBD2 (6 bases). CDR1 SGHTA and CDR2 FQGNSA come from the germline V gene. The CDR3 length is 14 residues. V lost 2 bases, J lost 4 bases, and 12 bases lay in between. Written as DNA, the CDR3 is TGTGCCAGCAGCTTACCGGGACTTAATTACGAGCAGTACTTC. As protein: CASSLPGLNYEQYF.

This clonotype has ten or more counts. The CDR3 sequence: CASRGLRDLKTYEQYF. CDR3 DNA sequence: TGTGCCAGCAGGGGACTTAGGGATCTCAAAACCTACGAGCAGTACTTC. The J gene is TRBJ2-7, the V gene TRBV7-3; possible D gene TRBD2, 6 bases. The germline V gene has CDR1 SGHTA and CDR2 FQGTGA. CDR3 size: 16 residues. V lost 6 bases and J 2 bases, leaving 20 bases between the germline ends.